The 32 T cell receptor beta chains reported below all come from one sample, sequenced in a study of T cells in Graves' hyperthyroidism and ophthalmopathy. Researchers amplified the TCR beta CDR3 regions from RNA transcripts. With the HTBI primer set, the TCR CDR3 went through a first round of RT-PCR. TCRdb ran MiXCR on the multiplex PCR reads and lists one entry per CDR3 protein. This table holds under 700,000 distinct CDR3 sequences, under 60% found once. The sequenced sample consisted of peripheral blood or thyroid tissue (not recorded which). The receptors here all came from a young woman with Graves' hyperthyroidism.

This clonotype was seen only a few times. This sequence joins TRBV10-3 and TRBJ1-1, with a tentative D call TRBD1 (5 bases). Per germline, CDR1 ENHRY and CDR2 SYGVKD. Trimming removed 2 bases from V and 6 bases from J, with 10 bases in between. There are 13 residues in the CDR3. CDR3 nucleotide sequence: TGTGCCATCAGTGAGGGGGGTCTCGCTGAAGCTTTCTTT. Protein: CAISEGGLAEAFF.

This rearrangement joins TRBV24-1 to TRBJ2-7, with 14 bases identical to TRBD2. The germline V gene has CDR1 KGHDR and CDR2 SFDVKD. Trimming cost V 8 bases and J 6 bases; bases outside gene matches: 8. The CDR3 has 15 amino acids. CDR3 in DNA: TGTGCCACCAAGCCCGGGACTAGCGGGAGAGGCGAGCAGTACTTC. Amino acids: CATKPGTSGRGEQYF.

Notes on this clonotype: A much larger clone lies a single base off, so this may be a read error. This CDR3 is CAGTAWYGYTF. The CDR3 nucleotides are TGTGCCGGCACTGCCTGGTATGGCTACACCTTC. The chain is built from TRBV2 and TRBJ1-2; D is ambiguous. V lost 11 bases to trimming and J lost 5 bases, with 12 bases between them. Per the germline V gene, CDR1 is SNHLY and CDR2 is FYNNEI. The CDR3 is made up of 11 amino acids. The variable domain in full, completed from reference TRBV2 and TRBJ1-2, reads EPEVTQTPSHQVTQMGQEVILRCVPISNHLYFYWYRQILGQKVEFLVSFYNNEISEKSEIFDDQFSVERPDGSNFTLKIRSTKLEDSAMYFCAGTAWYGYTFGSGTRLTVV.

This clonotype was counted a few times. The rearrangement joins TRBV2 to TRBJ2-7, with 11 bases matching TRBD1. Trimming removed 6 bases from V and 1 base from J; junction bases left unmatched: 14. The germline CDR1 and CDR2 sequences are SNHLY and FYNNEI. CDR3 size: 18 residues. The CDR3 DNA follows: TGTGCCAGCAGCCCCTTAGGGGATTGGGACAGGGGGTCCTACGAGCAGTACTTC. This encodes CASSPLGDWDRGSYEQYF.

The gene calls are TRBV2 and TRBJ1-5; no reliable D call. The CDR3 extends over 15 amino acids. Germline CDR1 and CDR2: SNHLY and FYNNEI. Trimming took off 5 bases at V and 7 bases at J, with 18 bases between the two ends. The CDR3 coding sequence is TGTGCCAGCAGTTACGCGTACCGGGTGTACCAGCCCCAGCATTTT. This translates into CASSYAYRVYQPQHF.

This clonotype was observed a handful of times. This chain uses TRBV5-5 with TRBJ2-2; a weak D match, TRBD1 (5 bases). CDR1 SGHKS and CDR2 YYEKEE come from the germline V gene (reference sequence). V was clipped by 4 bases and J by 4 bases, with 11 bases between them. The CDR3 runs 14 residues. CDR3 nucleotides: TGTGCCAGCAGCGTATCTCAGGGCACCGGGGAGCTGTTTTTT. This gives the protein CASSVSQGTGELFF. Filled out from reference TRBV5-5 and TRBJ2-2, the complete variable domain reads DAGVTQSPTHLIKTRGQQVTLRCSPISGHKSVSWYQQVLGQGPQFIFQYYEKEERGRGNFPDRFSARQFPNYSSELNVNALLLGDSALYLCASSVSQGTGELFFGEGSRLTVL.

The chain links TRBV7-9 to TRBJ1-6, with TRBD1 matching over 9 bases. Per the germline V gene, CDR1 is SEHNR and CDR2 is FQNEAQ (reference sequence). The CDR3 consists of 15 residues. V gave up 5 bases and J gave up 6 bases; unmatched junction bases: 5. CDR3 sequence reads: CASSHGDRANSPLHF. The CDR3 coding sequence is TGTGCCAGCAGCCACGGGGACAGGGCTAATTCACCCCTCCACTTT. The whole variable domain, filled in from reference TRBV7-9 and TRBJ1-6, reads DTGVSQNPRHKITKRGQNVTFRCDPISEHNRLYWYRQTLGQGPEFLTYFQNEAQLEKSRLLSDRFSAERPKGSFSTLEIQRTEQGDSAMYLCASSHGDRANSPLHFGNGTRLTVT.

Turning to this clonotype: A read error may produce the germline difference seen at one junction end. The chain uses TRBV29-1 and TRBJ1-2; D unclear. The germline CDR1 and CDR2 sequences are SQVTM and ANQGSEA. This CDR3 has 11 residues. The CDR3 spells CSVVENYGYTF. Written as DNA, the CDR3 is TGCAGCGTTGTCGAGAACTATGGCTACACCTTT.

V and J are TRBV7-8 and TRBJ1-1; D perhaps matches TRBD1 (5 bases). V dropped 7 bases and J dropped 0 bases, with 15 bases sitting between them. This CDR3 is 15 amino acids long. Germline values: CDR1 SGHVS, CDR2 FQNEAQ. The CDR3 sequence is CASTSLGTVNTEAFF. The CDR3 DNA is TGTGCCAGCACTTCTCTCGGGACGGTGAACACTGAAGCTTTCTTT.

This clonotype was detected only once. J is TRBJ2-5 and V is TRBV7-2, with D perhaps matching TRBD1 or TRBD2 (7 bases each). CDR3 size: 15 residues. V lost 5 bases and J 3 bases, leaving 16 bases between the germline ends. Germline lookup yields CDR1 SGHTA and CDR2 FQGNSA. This chain's CDR3 is CASSTLATGKETQYF. CDR3 nucleotide sequence: TGTGCCAGCAGCACACTAGCGACAGGGAAAGAGACCCAGTACTTC.

A few counts support this clonotype. The gene calls are TRBV2 and TRBJ1-2; 10 bases are shared with TRBD1. Germline V gene lookup returns CDR1 SNHLY and CDR2 FYNNEI. The CDR3 is 14 amino acids. Trimming cost V 8 bases and J 5 bases; bases outside gene matches: 8. CDR3 loop: CASSPWTGGYGYTF. The CDR3 nucleotides are TGTGCCAGCTCACCCTGGACAGGGGGATATGGCTACACCTTC.

The rearrangement links TRBV7-3 to TRBJ1-1; 8 bases match TRBD1. Germline V gene lookup returns CDR1 SGHTA and CDR2 FQGTGA. Losses at the gene ends were 4 bases for V and 4 bases for J; bases not matched to a gene: 5. This CDR3 spans 14 amino acids. Written as DNA, the CDR3 is TGTGCCAGCAGCTCGACAGGGGAGGCCACTGAAGCTTTCTTT. It encodes CASSSTGEATEAFF.

The table lists this clonotype with many counts. The chain is built from TRBV2 and TRBJ1-1; no firm D call. Germline CDR1 and CDR2: SNHLY and FYNNEI. Trimming cost V 7 bases and J 4 bases, with 16 bases left between them. CDR3 size: 14 residues. This chain's CDR3 is CASTGPGWTTEAFF. The CDR3 bases are TGTGCCAGCACCGGTCCGGGGTGGACCACTGAAGCTTTCTTT.

As concerns this clonotype: A much larger clone sits a single nucleotide away, making a read error possible. The genes are TRBV7-3 and TRBJ1-2, with D unresolved. The germline CDR1 and CDR2 sequences are SGHTA and FQGTGA. The CDR3 consists of 15 residues. CDR3 nucleotides: TGTGCCGGCAGCCAGGCCCCTGGTCAGGCGTATGGCTACACCTTC. The encoded protein is CAGSQAPGQAYGYTF.

As regards this clonotype: A junction boundary mismatches the germline segment, possibly from a read error. This rearrangement joins TRBV7-9 to TRBJ1-2, with D hard to call. Germline V gives CDR1 SEHNR, CDR2 FQNEAQ (reference sequence). The CDR3 runs 16 residues. The CDR3 bases are TGTTCCAGCAGCTTAAGCAGTTCCCTTACGAACTATGGCTATACCTTC. It is translated as CSSSLSSSLTNYGYTF.

A few counts support this clonotype. Its ends do not fully match the called genes, so a read error is possible. The V and J genes are TRBV7-9 and TRBJ1-6; TRBD1 matches at 9 bases. The CDR3 totals 17 residues. Germline V gene lookup returns CDR1 SEHNR and CDR2 FQNEAQ (reference sequence). The CDR3 sequence: CASSPELGQGYQSPLHF. The CDR3 DNA follows: TGCGCCAGCAGCCCCGAGCTGGGACAGGGTTACCAGTCACCCCTCCACTTT.

The CDR3 reads CASSPGTGRTDTQYF. Here the CDR3 DNA reads TGTGCCAGCAGCCCCGGGACAGGGCGCACAGATACGCAGTATTTT. The chain links TRBV7-9 to TRBJ2-3, with TRBD1 identical over 9 bases. The CDR3 extends over 15 amino acids. The ends lost 5 bases at V and 1 base at J; junction bases unmatched: 4. The germline CDR1 and CDR2 sequences are SEHNR and FQNEAQ (reference sequence). Full variable domain (remainder filled in from reference TRBV7-9 and TRBJ2-3): DTGVSQNPRHKITKRGQNVTFRCDPISEHNRLYWYRQTLGQGPEFLTYFQNEAQLEKSRLLSDRFSAERPKGSFSTLEIQRTEQGDSAMYLCASSPGTGRTDTQYFGPGTRLTVL.

To note about this clonotype: This may come from a read error, since a much larger clone is one base off. The chain couples TRBV7-9 to TRBJ2-5; the match to TRBD1 covers 9 bases. The CDR3 runs 15 residues. CDR1 SEHNR and CDR2 FQNEAQ come from the germline V gene (reference sequence). DNA of the CDR3: TGTGCCAGCAGCTCGTACAGGGGGCTTGAAGAGACCCAGTGCTTC. Protein sequence: CASSSYRGLEETQCF.

On this clonotype: The final CDR3 position lacks the conserved phenylalanine or tryptophan, pointing to a likely read error. The limits of the CDR3 on the DNA are not certain, so only TCRdb's listed CDR3 is given. The V and J genes are TRBV24-1 and TRBJ1-2. Germline V CDR1 and CDR2: KGHDR, SFDVKD. A total of 8 residues make up the CDR3, ends included. The CDR3 here is CATSDPLA.

This clonotype has ten or more counts. The chain couples TRBV6-2 or TRBV6-3 to TRBJ1-1; D is possibly TRBD1 (5 bases). Per germline, CDR1 MNHEY and CDR2 SVGEGT. The length of the CDR3 is 14 residues. Trimming cost V 5 bases and J 2 bases, with 12 bases left between them. CDR3 sequence (DNA): TGTGCCAGCAGTGACCGCCAGGGAAACACTGAAGCTTTCTTT. Translating it yields CASSDRQGNTEAFF.

The V call is TRBV29-1, the J call TRBJ1-2, with D maybe TRBD1 (5 bases). This CDR3 spans 10 amino acids. In germline, CDR1 is SQVTM, CDR2 ANQGSEA. With 8 bases removed from V and 2 bases from J, the gap between germline ends came to 6 bases. The CDR3 nucleotides are TGCAGCTGGGACAACTATGGCTACACCTTC. Protein sequence: CSWDNYGYTF.

The V gene is TRBV10-3, the J gene TRBJ1-4; D uncertain. V was clipped by 6 bases and J by 0 bases, with 2 bases between them. Germline CDR1 ENHRY, CDR2 SYGVKD. The CDR3 totals 12 residues. For the CDR3, the DNA is TGTGCCATCAGAGCAACTAATGAAAAACTGTTTTTT. This translates into CAIRATNEKLFF.

This clonotype showed up many times. The J gene is TRBJ1-1, the V gene TRBV7-9; no clear D. Trimming pared 2 bases from V and 1 base from J, leaving 8 bases between. The germline gives CDR1 SEHNR, CDR2 FQNEAQ (reference sequence). This CDR3 has 14 residues. The CDR3 bases are TGTGCCAGCAGCTTACCGCATAGGAACACTGAAGCTTTCTTT. Encoded protein: CASSLPHRNTEAFF.

This clonotype was seen only once. This CDR3 is missing its conserved last phenylalanine or tryptophan, likely due to a read error. This chain uses TRBV6-5 with TRBJ2-7; D is possibly TRBD1 (6 bases). Germline V gives CDR1 MNHEY, CDR2 SVGAGI. V shed 0 bases and J shed 3 bases, with 15 bases lying between them. CDR3 size: 16 residues. CDR3 DNA sequence: TGTGCCAGCAGTTACTCAGGAACAGGGCCAGGCTACGAGCAGTACTCC. Its protein is CASSYSGTGPGYEQYS.

This clonotype was found many times. This rearrangement joins TRBV19 to TRBJ1-5; possible D gene TRBD1, 6 bases. The CDR3 loop spans 15 amino acids. V gave up 0 bases and J gave up 5 bases, with 11 bases separating them. Looked up from germline, CDR1 is LNHDA and CDR2 is SQIVND (reference sequence). CDR3: CASSIEGTSDQPQHF. The DNA of the CDR3 is TGTGCCAGTAGTATAGAGGGGACATCCGATCAGCCCCAGCATTTT.

V usage is TRBV7-8 and J usage is TRBJ1-6; 8 bases line up with TRBD1. This CDR3 spans 18 amino acids. V lost 0 bases to trimming and J lost 7 bases; unmatched junction nucleotides: 11. CDR1 is SGHVS and CDR2 is FQNEAQ in the germline V gene. The CDR3 loop reads CASSLASGQGIGNSPLHF. The CDR3 region has the DNA TGTGCCAGCAGCTTAGCATCTGGACAGGGAATAGGGAATTCACCCCTCCACTTT. Looking up the rest from reference TRBV7-8 and TRBJ1-6 gives the full variable domain: GAGVSQSPRYKVAKRGQDVALRCDPISGHVSLFWYQQALGQGPEFLTYFQNEAQLDKSGLPSDRFFAERPEGSVSTLKIQRTQQEDSAVYLCASSLASGQGIGNSPLHFGNGTRLTVT.

This chain joins TRBV10-3 and TRBJ2-7, with 7 bases lining up with TRBD1. The CDR3 spans 13 residues. The V gene's germline CDR1 is ENHRY and CDR2 SYGVKD. The junction had 7 bases not matched to a gene; V was cut back by 8 bases and J by 3 bases. Here the CDR3 DNA reads TGTGCCATCGCGTCCGGGACAGACTACGAGCAGTACTTC. Protein product: CAIASGTDYEQYF.

The gene calls are TRBV10-2 and TRBJ1-6; D gene ambiguous. Trimming stripped 4 bases from V and 9 bases from J, with 13 bases between. Germline CDR1 reads WSHSY; CDR2 reads SAAADI. The CDR3 loop spans 14 amino acids. The CDR3 sequence: CASSGSGLGSPLHF. CDR3 DNA sequence: TGCGCCAGCAGTGGGTCCGGATTAGGTTCACCCCTCCACTTT.

With respect to this clonotype: One base away lies a much larger clone, so this may be a sequencing read error. The rearrangement links TRBV15 to TRBJ2-7; no clear D gene. Trimming cost V 5 bases and J 0 bases, with 11 bases left between them. The CDR3 runs to 14 residues. Germline lookup yields CDR1 LNHNV and CDR2 YYDKDF (reference sequence). The CDR3 spells CATSPGRSSYEQYF. CDR3 bases: TGTGCCACCAGCCCCGGACGGAGCTCCTACGAGCAGTACTTC.

The V gene is TRBV20-1, the J gene TRBJ2-5; D is possibly TRBD1 (5 bases). Per the germline V gene, CDR1 is DFQATT and CDR2 is SNEGSKA (reference sequence). This CDR3 has 12 residues. The CDR3 DNA sequence: TGCTCCTATATTGGGGCCCAAGAGACCCAGTACTTC. Its protein product is CSYIGAQETQYF.

This clonotype was seen only a few times. The V gene is TRBV5-1, the J gene TRBJ2-5, with D possibly matching TRBD1 (6 bases). The V end was cut by 0 bases, the J end by 6 bases, with 9 bases between. CDR1 is SGHRS and CDR2 is YFSETQ in the germline V gene. This CDR3 is 13 amino acids long. DNA for the CDR3: TGCGCCAGCAGCTTGGGACAGGCGCAGACCCAGTACTTC. Translating it yields CASSLGQAQTQYF.

This chain connects TRBV12-3 or TRBV12-4 to TRBJ2-5; 7 positions match TRBD1. Matching the DNA end better, TRBJ2-7 makes the J call doubtful. This CDR3 comprises 15 residues. As DNA, the CDR3 is TGTGCCAGCAGCTACCCAGGGGGACCTCTCGACGAGCAGTACTTC. It specifies CASSYPGGPLDEQYF.